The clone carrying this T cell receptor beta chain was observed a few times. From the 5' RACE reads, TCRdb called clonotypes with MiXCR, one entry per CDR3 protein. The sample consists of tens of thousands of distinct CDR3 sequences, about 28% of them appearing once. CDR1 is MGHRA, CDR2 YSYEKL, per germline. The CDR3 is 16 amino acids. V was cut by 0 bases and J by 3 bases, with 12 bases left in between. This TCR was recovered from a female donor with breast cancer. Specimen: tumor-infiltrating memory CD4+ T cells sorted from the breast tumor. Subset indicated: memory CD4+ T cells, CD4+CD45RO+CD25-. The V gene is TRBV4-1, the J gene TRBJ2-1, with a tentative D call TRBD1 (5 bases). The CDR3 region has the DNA TGCGCCAGCAGCCAAGATGGGGCAGGGTACTACAATGAGCAGTTCTTC. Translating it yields CASSQDGAGYYNEQFF.